Each of the 7 T cell receptor beta chains below was sequenced from the same sample in a study of CD8 T cells in ankylosing spondylitis. From the 5' RACE reads, TCRdb called clonotypes with MiXCR, one entry per CDR3 protein. The sample lists roughly 25,000 distinct CDR3 sequences, less than 20% occurring once. Sequencing input: blood. These receptors originate from a male donor with ankylosing spondylitis or in good health (not recorded which).

In this sample, this clonotype turned up many times. The V and J genes are TRBV4-3 and TRBJ1-1, with 7 bases identical to TRBD1. This CDR3 spans 15 amino acids. Germline CDR1 and CDR2: LGHNA and YSLEER. After removal of 4 bases from V and 0 bases from J, the junction contained 5 bases not matched to a gene. CDR3 nucleotide sequence: TGCGCCAGCAGCCTTAACAGGGGAATGAACACTGAAGCTTTCTTT. Its translation: CASSLNRGMNTEAFF.

The CDR3, as DNA: TGTGCCAGCAGTTTAGGACAGGACAATGAGCAGTTCTTC. This codes for CASSLGQDNEQFF. The chain couples TRBV12-3 or TRBV12-4 to TRBJ2-1; D perhaps matches TRBD1 (6 bases). Trimming took off 1 base at V and 5 bases at J, with 6 bases between the two ends. This CDR3 contains 13 residues.

The chain is built from TRBV7-2 and TRBJ2-1; 9 bases match TRBD2. CDR3 length: 15 residues. J gave up 5 bases and V 3 bases, and 5 bases lay outside the gene matches. Germline V lookup: CDR1 SGHTA, CDR2 FQGNSA. CDR3 in amino acids: CASSFGRLADNEQFF. The CDR3 bases are TGTGCCAGCAGCTTCGGACGACTAGCGGACAATGAGCAGTTCTTC. Using reference TRBV7-2 and TRBJ2-1 for the parts outside the CDR3, the full variable domain is GAGVSQSPSNKVTEKGKDVELRCDPISGHTALYWYRQSLGQGLEFLIYFQGNSAPDKSGLPSDRFSAERTGGSVSTLTIQRTQQEDSAVYLCASSFGRLADNEQFFGPGTRLTVL.

This clonotype was counted ten times or more. The chain couples TRBV29-1 to TRBJ1-1; no reliable D call. This CDR3 has 11 amino acids. Germline values: CDR1 SQVTM, CDR2 ANQGSEA. Trimming removed 4 bases from V and 3 bases from J, with 6 bases in between. The CDR3 nucleotides are TGCAGCGTTGCGAGGGACACTGAAGCTTTCTTT. Protein product: CSVARDTEAFF.

V is TRBV5-6 and J is TRBJ2-1, with D tentatively TRBD1 or TRBD2 (5 bases each). Germline V gives CDR1 SGHDT, CDR2 YYEEEE. The V gene lost 6 bases and the J gene lost 7 bases, with 23 bases spanning the gap. This CDR3 spans 16 amino acids. CDR3 loop: CASTPWVGTLGNEQFF. CDR3 in DNA: TGTGCCAGCACCCCTTGGGTTGGGACGTTGGGGAATGAGCAGTTCTTC.

This clonotype has ten or more counts. The chain joins TRBV20-1 to TRBJ2-5; 8 bases are a match to TRBD2. The CDR3 contains 11 residues. The ends lost 5 bases at V and 5 bases at J; junction bases unmatched: 1. The V gene's germline CDR1 is DFQATT and CDR2 SNEGSKA (reference sequence). The CDR3 DNA follows: TGCAGTGCTTCGGGGGGGGAGACCCAGTACTTC. Translated, it gives CSASGGETQYF.

This clonotype was seen repeatedly, ten times or more. The chain's CDR3 is CASSLGSNQPQHF. In nucleotides, the CDR3 is TGCGCCAGCAGCTTGGGTAGCAATCAGCCCCAGCATTTT. V gene TRBV5-1 combines with J gene TRBJ1-5; D gene unclear. The CDR3 length is 13 residues. V gave up 0 bases and J gave up 0 bases, with 1 base separating them. Germline V gene data show CDR1 as SGHRS and CDR2 as YFSETQ.